The rows below give T cell receptor beta chains drawn from one sample of a study of blood T cell repertoires in COVID-19. TCRdb keeps only in-frame clones here, not all; method: immunoSEQ multiplex PCR. Among 250,000 to 300,000 clones listed, 90% were seen once. Sequencing was carried out using PBMCs or T cells enriched from blood (not recorded which). These receptors all come from a woman in her 30s who had recovered from COVID-19. CDR3s include the opening cysteine and the closing phenylalanine or tryptophan. Each record gives: V gene, J gene, CDR3 protein.

TRBV29-1	TRBJ2-7	CSVVRRDTYEQYF
TRBV5-1	TRBJ2-5	CASSVGQGRETQYF
TRBV18	TRBJ2-6	CASSPPQGTTLSGANVLTF
TRBV27	TRBJ1-5	CASSSSIWQPQHF
TRBV5-4	TRBJ2-1	CASSPVGRTYNEQFF
TRBV19	TRBJ1-1	CASSWTGDTEAFF
TRBV10-3	TRBJ1-4	CAISSGTGHNEKLFF
TRBV7-2	TRBJ2-5	CASSPRDRQETQYF
TRBV29-1	TRBJ1-2	CSVLPTVFYGYTF
TRBV11-2	TRBJ1-6	CASSSSTGSTPLHF
TRBV6-5	TRBJ1-2	CASSYLQGWYGYTF